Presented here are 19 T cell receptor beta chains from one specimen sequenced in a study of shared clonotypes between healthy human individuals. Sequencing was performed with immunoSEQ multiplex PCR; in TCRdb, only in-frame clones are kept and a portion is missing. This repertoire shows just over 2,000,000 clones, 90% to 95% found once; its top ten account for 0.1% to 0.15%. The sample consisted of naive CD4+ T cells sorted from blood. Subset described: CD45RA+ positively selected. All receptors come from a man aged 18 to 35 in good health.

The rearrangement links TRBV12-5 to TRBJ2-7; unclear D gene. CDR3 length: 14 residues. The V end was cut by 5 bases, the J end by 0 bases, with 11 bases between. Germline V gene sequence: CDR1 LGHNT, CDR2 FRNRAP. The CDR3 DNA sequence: TGTGCTAGTGGTCCTGAACTCAACTCCTACGAGCAGTACTTC. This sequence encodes CASGPELNSYEQYF.

DNA for the CDR3: TGTGCCAGCAGCTTAGAATTGTGGGAGACCCAGTACTTC. It yields the protein CASSLELWETQYF. The V gene is TRBV7-9, the J gene TRBJ2-5; D gene uncertain. This CDR3 has 13 residues. V lost 1 base and J 5 bases, leaving 8 bases between the germline ends. Germline lookup yields CDR1 SEHNR and CDR2 FQNEAQ (reference sequence). Filled out from reference TRBV7-9 and TRBJ2-5, the complete variable domain reads DTGVSQNPRHKITKRGQNVTFRCDPISEHNRLYWYRQTLGQGPEFLTYFQNEAQLEKSRLLSDRFSAERPKGSFSTLEIQRTEQGDSAMYLCASSLELWETQYFGPGTRLLVL.

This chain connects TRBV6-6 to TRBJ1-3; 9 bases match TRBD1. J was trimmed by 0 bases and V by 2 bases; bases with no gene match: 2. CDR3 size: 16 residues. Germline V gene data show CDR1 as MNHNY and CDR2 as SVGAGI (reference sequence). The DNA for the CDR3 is TGTGCCAGCAGTTACCCGGGACAGGGCTCTGGAAACACCATATATTTT. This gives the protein CASSYPGQGSGNTIYF.

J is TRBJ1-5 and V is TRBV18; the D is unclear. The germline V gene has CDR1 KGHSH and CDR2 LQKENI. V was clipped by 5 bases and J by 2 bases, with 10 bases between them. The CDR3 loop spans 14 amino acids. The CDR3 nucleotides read TGTGCCAGCTCAGCTGGGCAGGGCAATCAGCCCCAGCATTTT. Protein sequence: CASSAGQGNQPQHF. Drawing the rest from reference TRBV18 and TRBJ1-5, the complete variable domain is NAGVMQNPRHLVRRRGQEARLRCSPMKGHSHVYWYRQLPEEGLKFMVYLQKENIIDESGMPKERFSAEFPKEGPSILRIQQVVRGDSAAYFCASSAGQGNQPQHFGDGTRLSIL.

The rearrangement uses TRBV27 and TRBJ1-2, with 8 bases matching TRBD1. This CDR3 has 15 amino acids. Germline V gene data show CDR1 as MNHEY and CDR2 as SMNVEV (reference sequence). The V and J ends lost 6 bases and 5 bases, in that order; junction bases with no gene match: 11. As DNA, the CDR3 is TGTGCCAGCAGGCAAGCGGCAGGGGGCCTATATGGCTACACCTTC. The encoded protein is CASRQAAGGLYGYTF.

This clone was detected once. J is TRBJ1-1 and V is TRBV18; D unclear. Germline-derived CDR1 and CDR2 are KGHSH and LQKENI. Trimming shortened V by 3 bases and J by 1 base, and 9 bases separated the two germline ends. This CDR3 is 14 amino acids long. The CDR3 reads CASSPYSPNTEAFF. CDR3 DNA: TGTGCCAGCTCACCCTACTCCCCGAACACTGAAGCTTTCTTT.

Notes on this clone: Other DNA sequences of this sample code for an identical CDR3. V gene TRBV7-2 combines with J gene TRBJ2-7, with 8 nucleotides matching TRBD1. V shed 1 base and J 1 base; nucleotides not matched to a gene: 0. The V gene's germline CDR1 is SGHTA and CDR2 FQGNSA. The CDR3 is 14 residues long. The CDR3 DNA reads TGTGCCAGCAGCTTAGGGGACAGGTCCTACGAGCAGTACTTC. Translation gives CASSLGDRSYEQYF.

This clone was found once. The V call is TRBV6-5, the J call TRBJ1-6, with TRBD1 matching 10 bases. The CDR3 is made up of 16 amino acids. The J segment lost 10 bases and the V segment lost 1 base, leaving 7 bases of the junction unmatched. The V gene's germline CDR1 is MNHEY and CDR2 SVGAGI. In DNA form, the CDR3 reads TGTGCCAGCAGTTACTGGAGCAGGACAGGGGGATCACCCCTCCACTTT. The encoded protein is CASSYWSRTGGSPLHF.

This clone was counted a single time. The DNA for the CDR3 is TGTGCCAGCAGCGCCGGGACAAAGCAGTACTTC. Amino acid sequence: CASSAGTKQYF. The gene calls are TRBV2 and TRBJ2-7; D might be TRBD1 (6 bases). The CDR3 has 11 residues. Looked up from germline, CDR1 is SNHLY and CDR2 is FYNNEI. V lost 6 bases, J lost 8 bases, and 11 bases lay in between. Drawing the rest from reference TRBV2 and TRBJ2-7, the complete variable domain is EPEVTQTPSHQVTQMGQEVILRCVPISNHLYFYWYRQILGQKVEFLVSFYNNEISEKSEIFDDQFSVERPDGSNFTLKIRSTKLEDSAMYFCASSAGTKQYFGPGTRLTVT.

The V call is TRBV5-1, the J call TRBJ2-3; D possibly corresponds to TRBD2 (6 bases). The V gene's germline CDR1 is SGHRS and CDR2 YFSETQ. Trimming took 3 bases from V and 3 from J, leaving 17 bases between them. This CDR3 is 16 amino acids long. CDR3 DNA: TGCGCCAGCAGCTCACTTGGGAAGGGAGGAACAGATACGCAGTATTTT. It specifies CASSSLGKGGTDTQYF.

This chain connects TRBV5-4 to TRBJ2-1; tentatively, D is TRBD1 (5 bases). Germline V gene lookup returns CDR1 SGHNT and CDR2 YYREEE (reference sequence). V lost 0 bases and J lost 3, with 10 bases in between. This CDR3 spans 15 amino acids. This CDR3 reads CASSLGSGIYNEQFF. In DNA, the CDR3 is TGTGCCAGCAGCTTGGGGTCAGGGATCTACAATGAGCAGTTCTTC.

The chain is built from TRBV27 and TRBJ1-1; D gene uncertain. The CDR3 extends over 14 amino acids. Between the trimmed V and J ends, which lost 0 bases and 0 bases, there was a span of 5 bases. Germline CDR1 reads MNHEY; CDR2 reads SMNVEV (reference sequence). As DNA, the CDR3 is TGTGCCAGCAGTTTATCCGGGCTGAACACTGAAGCTTTCTTT. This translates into CASSLSGLNTEAFF.

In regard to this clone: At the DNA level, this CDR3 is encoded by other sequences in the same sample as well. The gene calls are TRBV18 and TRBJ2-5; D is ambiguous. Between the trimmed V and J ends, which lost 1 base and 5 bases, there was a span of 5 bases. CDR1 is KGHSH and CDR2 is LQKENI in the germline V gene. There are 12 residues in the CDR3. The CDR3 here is CASSPLGETQYF. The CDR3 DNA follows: TGTGCCAGCTCACCACTCGGGGAGACCCAGTACTTC.

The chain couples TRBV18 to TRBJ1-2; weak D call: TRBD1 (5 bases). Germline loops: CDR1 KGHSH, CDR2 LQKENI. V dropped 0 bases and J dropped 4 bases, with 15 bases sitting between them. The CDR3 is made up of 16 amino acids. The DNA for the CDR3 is TGTGCCAGCTCACCACCGTCGAGGGCGCAGGGCTATGGCTACACCTTC. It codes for CASSPPSRAQGYGYTF.

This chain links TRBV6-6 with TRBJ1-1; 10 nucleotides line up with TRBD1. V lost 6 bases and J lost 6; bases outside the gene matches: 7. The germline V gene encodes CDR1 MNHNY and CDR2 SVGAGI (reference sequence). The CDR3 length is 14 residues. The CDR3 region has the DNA TGTGCCAGCAGGGACAGGGGGGGGGAGCCTGAAGCTTTCTTT. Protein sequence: CASRDRGGEPEAFF.

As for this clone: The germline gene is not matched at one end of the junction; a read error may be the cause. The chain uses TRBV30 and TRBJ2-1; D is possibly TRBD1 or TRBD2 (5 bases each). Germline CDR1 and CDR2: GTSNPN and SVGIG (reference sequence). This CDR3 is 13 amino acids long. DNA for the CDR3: TGTGCCGGGAGAACCAGACAGCTGGGCGAGCAGTTCTTC. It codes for CAGRTRQLGEQFF.

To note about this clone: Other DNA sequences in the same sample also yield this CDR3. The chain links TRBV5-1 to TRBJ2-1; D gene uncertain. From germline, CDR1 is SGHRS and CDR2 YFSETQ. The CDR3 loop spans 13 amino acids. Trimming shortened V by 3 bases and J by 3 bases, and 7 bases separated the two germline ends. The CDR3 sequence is CASSSDNYNEQFF. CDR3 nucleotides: TGCGCCAGCAGCTCTGACAACTACAATGAGCAGTTCTTC.

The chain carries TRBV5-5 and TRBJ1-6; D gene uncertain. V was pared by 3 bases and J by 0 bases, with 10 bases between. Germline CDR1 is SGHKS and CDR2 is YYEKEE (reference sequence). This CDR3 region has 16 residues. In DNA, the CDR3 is TGTGCCAGCAGCTCCCTCGGAACCTCCTATAATTCACCCCTCCACTTT. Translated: CASSSLGTSYNSPLHF.

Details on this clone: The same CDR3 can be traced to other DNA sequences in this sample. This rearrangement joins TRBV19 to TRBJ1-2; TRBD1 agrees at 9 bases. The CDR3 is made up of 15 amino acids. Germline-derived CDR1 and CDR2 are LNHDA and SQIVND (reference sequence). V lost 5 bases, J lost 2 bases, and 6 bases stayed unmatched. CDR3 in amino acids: CASSAPGQGNYGYTF. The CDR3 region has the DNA TGTGCCAGTAGTGCGCCGGGACAGGGCAACTATGGCTACACCTTC.